This T cell receptor beta chain was identified in a study of blood T cell repertoires in COVID-19. Background on the study: Acute-phase and convalescent COVID-19 samples originated in the United States, Italy and Spain. T cells, B-cell-depleted T cells, or PBMCs supplied cDNA or gDNA.

Original processing notes: Amplification of reference gene primers provided the estimated nucleated cell counts. Produced via immunoSEQ multiplex PCR; TCRdb's table is partial and in-frame only. For V, J and clone size, that table is used; D and trimming come from the DNA. The table includes around 400,000 clones, around 87% detected once. CDR1 is SGHRS, CDR2 YFSETQ, per germline. Trimming took off 0 bases at V and 0 bases at J, with 7 bases between the two ends. The CDR3 covers 15 residues. This clone was picked up a small number of times. Enrolment of Seattle patients took place during active infection, and they were followed longitudinally.

The chain uses TRBV5-1 and TRBJ1-5, with D hard to call. The source material was peripheral blood. The sequence derives from an older woman with COVID-19, enrolled during active disease. The CDR3 DNA is TGCGCCAGCAGCTTGGACAGCGGTAGCAATCAGCCCCAGCATTTT. It encodes CASSLDSGSNQPQHF.